This record concerns one T cell receptor beta chain sequence. Its antigen is not identified. This sample stems from a study of T-cell memory formation after mild COVID-19. Study-level findings and limits: The authors did not confirm SARS-CoV-2 specificity of second-wave clones peaking day 37. Later expanders leaned CD4+, whereas day 15 to 85 contracting clones were balanced CD4/CD8. Mainly CM and EM harbored the contracting CD4+ clones; mainly EMRA harbored the CD8+ ones.

The authors produced TCR alpha and TCR beta cDNA libraries with sample barcodes and UMIs by 5'RACE using constant-segment primers. Each CDR3 protein is one row after TCRdb ran MiXCR on the 5' RACE reads. The sample has roughly 250,000 distinct CDR3 sequences, roughly 15% seen once. Trimming removed 3 bases from V and 3 bases from J, with 8 bases in between. This CDR3 is built from 13 residues. The sample consisted of PBMCs or a T cell subset sorted from them (not recorded which). This sequence originates from a man in his late teens or twenties who had mild COVID-19 (a few samples of this study predate the infection). Cell type and time point are not known. The chain recombines TRBV12-3 or TRBV12-4 with TRBJ1-2; no clear D. CDR3 DNA sequence: TGTGCCAGCAGTTTTACCGGGTACTATGGCTACACCTTC. This translates into CASSFTGYYGYTF.